This entry features one T cell receptor beta chain sequence. Its antigen is still unknown. The authors incorporated unique molecular identifiers into the TCR beta cDNA libraries. Via MiXCR, TCRdb re-called the PCR reads, giving one row per CDR3 protein. Of roughly 540,000 distinct CDR3 sequences in the sample, around 36% were seen once. Deletions cut 5 bases from V and 2 bases from J, with 16 bases between. The CDR3 runs 15 residues. Per germline, CDR1 DFQATT and CDR2 SNEGSKA (reference sequence). This sample stems from a study of post-analysis software for immune sequencing data. Whole-study results and caveats: In patients, about 5 TRBV segments were more frequent than in controls, with TRBV5-6, TRBV5-1 and TRBV20-1 among them.

The TCR sequence derives from a girl younger than 18 with multiple sclerosis. Sequenced: blood. The rearrangement joins TRBV20-1 to TRBJ2-1, with D possibly matching TRBD1 (6 bases). Here the CDR3 DNA reads TGCAGTGCTCCCCGAGGGGGATACCCCTACAATGAGCAGTTCTTC. Translation gives CSAPRGGYPYNEQFF.